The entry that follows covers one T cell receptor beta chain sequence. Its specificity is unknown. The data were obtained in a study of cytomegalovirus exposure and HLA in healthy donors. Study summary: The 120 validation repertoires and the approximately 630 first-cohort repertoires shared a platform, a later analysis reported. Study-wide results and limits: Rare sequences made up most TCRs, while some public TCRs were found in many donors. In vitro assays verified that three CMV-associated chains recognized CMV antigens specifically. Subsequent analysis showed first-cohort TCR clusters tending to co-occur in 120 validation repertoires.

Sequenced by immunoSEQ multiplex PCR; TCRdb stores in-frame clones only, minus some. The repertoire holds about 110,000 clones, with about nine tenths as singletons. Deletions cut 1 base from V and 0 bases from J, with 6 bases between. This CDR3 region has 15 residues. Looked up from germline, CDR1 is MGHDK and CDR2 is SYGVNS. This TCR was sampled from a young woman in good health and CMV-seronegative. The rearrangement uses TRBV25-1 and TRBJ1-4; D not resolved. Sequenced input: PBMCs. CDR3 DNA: TGTGCCAGCAGTGAATGGAGAACAACTAATGAAAAACTGTTTTTT. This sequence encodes CASSEWRTTNEKLFF.